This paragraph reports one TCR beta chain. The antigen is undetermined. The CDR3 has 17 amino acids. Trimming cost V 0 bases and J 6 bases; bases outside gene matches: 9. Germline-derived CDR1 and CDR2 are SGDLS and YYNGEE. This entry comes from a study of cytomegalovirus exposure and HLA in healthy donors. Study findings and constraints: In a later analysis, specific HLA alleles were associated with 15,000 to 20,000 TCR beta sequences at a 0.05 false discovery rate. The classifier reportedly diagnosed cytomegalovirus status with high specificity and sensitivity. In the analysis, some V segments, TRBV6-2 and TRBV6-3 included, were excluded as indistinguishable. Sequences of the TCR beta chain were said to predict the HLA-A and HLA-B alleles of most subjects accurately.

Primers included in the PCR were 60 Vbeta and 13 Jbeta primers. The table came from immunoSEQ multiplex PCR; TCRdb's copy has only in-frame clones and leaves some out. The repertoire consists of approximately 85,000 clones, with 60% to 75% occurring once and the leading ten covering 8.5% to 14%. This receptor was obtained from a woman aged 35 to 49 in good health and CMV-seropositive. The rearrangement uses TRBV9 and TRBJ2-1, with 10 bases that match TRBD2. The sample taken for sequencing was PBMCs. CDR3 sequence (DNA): TGTGCCAGCAGCGTAGTGGCTAGCGGGAGTCTCGTCAATGAGCAGTTCTTC. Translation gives CASSVVASGSLVNEQFF.